Detailed here is one TCR beta chain. Antigen specificity is unknown. Generated by immunoSEQ multiplex PCR, the TCRdb table keeps only in-frame clones and is missing some. The sample comprises roughly 220,000 clones, nearly 80% of which are singletons, and about an eighth rests with the top ten. This record belongs to a study of cytotoxic CD8 clonotypes in ibrutinib-treated CLL. The overall study: Response material was collected after a median around 12 months of treatment, range 6 to 36.

Whole-study findings and limits: Clonality increased at ibrutinib response, then returned toward baseline at progression. Contraction or stability on treatment was seen for public clonotypes, which were uncommon. For progressing versus sustained-remission patients, sampling times were not the same.

This CDR3 has 14 residues. The germline V and J ends were trimmed by 5 bases and 3 bases, with 11 bases remaining between them. Germline values: CDR1 MNHNY, CDR2 SVGAGI (reference sequence). Sequences were derived from PBMCs, sampled after 12 months of ibrutinib treatment. The TCR sequence derives from a human donor with chronic lymphocytic leukemia. This chain connects TRBV6-6 to TRBJ1-5; no firm D call. The CDR3 here is CASSTSPANQPQHF. In nucleotides, the CDR3 is TGTGCCAGCAGTACCTCCCCCGCCAATCAGCCCCAGCATTTT.